The present TCR beta chain was sequenced within a study of blood T cells in healthy people across ages. Regarding the study as a whole: Diversity estimates from one million T cells were considered underestimates.

The CDR3 is 15 residues long. Germline V gene data show CDR1 as MNHEY and CDR2 as SVGAGI. Then a second PCR, running roughly 7 to 11 cycles, was carried out with a sample-barcoded 5' primer and a J-beta primer mix. TCRdb used MiXCR to reprocess the 5' RACE reads, holding one entry per CDR3 protein. The sample consists of more than 700,000 distinct CDR3 sequences, roughly 50% of them appearing once. Concerning this clonotype: Its antigen remains unknown.

The sample was blood. The chain couples TRBV6-5 to TRBJ2-5, with 7 bases lining up with TRBD1. The J call may be wrong; the DNA end is better matched by TRBJ2-7. This clonotype was sampled from a man aged 80 or over in good health. The chain's CDR3 is CASSTTGYRAYEQYF. The CDR3 region has the DNA TGTGCCAGCAGTACGACAGGGTATCGAGCCTACGAGCAGTACTTC.